Presented here are 23 T cell receptor beta chains from one specimen sequenced in a study of shared clonotypes between healthy human individuals. Sequencing used immunoSEQ multiplex PCR; TCRdb keeps in-frame clones, though not all of them. This table holds under 600,000 clones, roughly 85% found once. Sequenced input: PBMCs. These receptor sequences come from a woman in her thirties or forties in good health. Some clones in this sample may be carry-over from other donors' samples.

This clone was seen once. The gene calls are TRBV28 and TRBJ2-2; 8 positions agree with TRBD1. Germline CDR1 and CDR2: MDHEN and SYDVKM. V was clipped by 6 bases and J by 1 base; unmatched bases: 7. The CDR3 consists of 16 residues. The CDR3, as DNA: TGTGCCAGCAGAACCACCGGGACAGGGAACACCGGGGAGCTGTTTTTT. It is translated as CASRTTGTGNTGELFF.

The chain uses TRBV7-8 and TRBJ2-1; D not certain. The V gene's germline CDR1 is SGHVS and CDR2 FQNEAQ. The CDR3 totals 14 residues. Trimming stripped 5 bases from V and 2 bases from J, with 10 bases between. The CDR3 here is CASSAGRTYNEQFF. DNA of the CDR3: TGTGCCAGCAGCGCCGGTAGAACCTACAATGAGCAGTTCTTC.

This clone was recorded once. J is TRBJ2-1 and V is TRBV10-3; D is perhaps TRBD2 (5 bases). The V gene lost 4 bases and the J gene lost 8 bases, with 12 bases spanning the gap. Germline CDR1 ENHRY, CDR2 SYGVKD. This CDR3 contains 13 residues. CDR3: CAISAPTRDEQFF. CDR3 in DNA: TGTGCCATCAGTGCCCCTACTAGGGATGAGCAGTTCTTC.

The table lists this clone with a few counts. V and J are TRBV28 and TRBJ1-2, with D perhaps TRBD1 (5 bases). The CDR3 sequence is 12 residues long. Germline CDR1 reads MDHEN; CDR2 reads SYDVKM. The V gene lost 10 bases and the J gene lost 4 bases, with 13 bases spanning the gap. This chain's CDR3 is CATCRDSYGYTF. In nucleotides, the CDR3 is TGTGCCACCTGCAGGGACTCCTATGGCTACACCTTC.

The chain uses TRBV19 and TRBJ2-7, with 12 bases aligning to TRBD2. After removal of 4 bases from V and 3 bases from J, the junction contained 16 bases not matched to a gene. Germline V gene lookup returns CDR1 LNHDA and CDR2 SQIVND (reference sequence). The CDR3 extends over 19 amino acids. CDR3 coding DNA: TGTGCCAGTAGTAAAGACGGAATTGAGGGACTAGCGGGTTTCTACGAGCAGTACTTC. Translation: CASSKDGIEGLAGFYEQYF.

The chain joins TRBV11-3 to TRBJ2-2; 16 nucleotides agree with TRBD2. The CDR3 runs 18 residues. Trimming removed 5 bases from V and 4 bases from J; junction bases left unmatched: 7. Germline-derived CDR1 and CDR2 are SGHNT and YENEEA. The CDR3 sequence is CASSPGTSGRAGTGELFF. CDR3 DNA sequence: TGTGCCAGCAGCCCCGGGACTAGCGGGAGGGCCGGCACCGGGGAGCTGTTTTTT.

This sequence joins TRBV14 and TRBJ1-2; unclear D gene. Germline V gene lookup returns CDR1 SGHDN and CDR2 FVKESK. Trimming took off 4 bases at V and 3 bases at J, with 6 bases between the two ends. The CDR3 is 12 residues long. The CDR3 protein is CASSRTYYGYTF. The CDR3 nucleotides are TGTGCCAGCAGCCGGACTTACTATGGCTACACCTTC.

Only a few counts were recorded for this clone. V usage is TRBV10-3 and J usage is TRBJ1-2; maybe TRBD1 (5 bases). Germline V CDR1 and CDR2: ENHRY, SYGVKD. The CDR3 has 12 amino acids. The V gene lost 7 bases and the J gene lost 5 bases, with 11 bases spanning the gap. The CDR3 here is CAITRDGYGYTF. For the CDR3, the DNA is TGTGCCATCACCCGGGACGGGTATGGCTACACCTTC.

The table lists this clone with many counts. V and J are TRBV7-9 and TRBJ2-5; a weak D match, TRBD1 (5 bases). There are 12 residues in the CDR3. From germline, CDR1 is SEHNR and CDR2 FQNEAQ (reference sequence). V was trimmed by 5 bases and J by 5 bases, leaving 9 bases between them. The CDR3 DNA is TGTGCCAGCAGCAGGGGTGGGGAGACCCAGTACTTC. This gives the protein CASSRGGETQYF.

J is TRBJ1-1 and V is TRBV27; D call uncertain. CDR3 length: 13 amino acids. The V end lost 6 bases, the J end lost 3 bases, and 11 bases lay between the germline ends. Germline V gene data show CDR1 as MNHEY and CDR2 as SMNVEV (reference sequence). The CDR3 spells CASRQTPDTEAFF. The CDR3 nucleotides are TGTGCCAGCAGACAGACACCCGACACTGAAGCTTTCTTT.

This rearrangement joins TRBV5-1 to TRBJ1-5, with D perhaps TRBD1 (5 bases). Trimming left V 0 bases short and J 1 base short, with 8 bases between. Germline-derived CDR1 and CDR2 are SGHRS and YFSETQ. CDR3 length: 15 amino acids. Written as DNA, the CDR3 is TGCGCCAGCAGCTTGGAAACAGGCAGCAATCAGCCCCAGCATTTT. Translation gives CASSLETGSNQPQHF.

This sequence joins TRBV9 and TRBJ2-7, with unresolved D. V gave up 0 bases and J gave up 2 bases, with 9 bases separating them. CDR1 and CDR2 (germline): SGDLS, YYNGEE. CDR3 length: 14 residues. DNA of the CDR3: TGTGCCAGCAGCGTAGAGGCCAGTACCTACGAGCAGTACTTC. Protein product: CASSVEASTYEQYF.

The gene calls are TRBV5-4 and TRBJ1-2; D is possibly TRBD1 (6 bases). V was pared by 4 bases and J by 4 bases, with 11 bases between. Germline CDR1 is SGHNT and CDR2 is YYREEE (reference sequence). The CDR3 loop spans 13 amino acids. The CDR3 spells CASSPAGAYGYTF. DNA for the CDR3: TGTGCCAGCAGCCCGGCAGGGGCCTATGGCTACACCTTC.

V and J are TRBV15 and TRBJ2-5; 8 bases are shared with TRBD1. The CDR3 extends over 15 amino acids. J gave up 5 bases and V 1 base, and 6 bases lay outside the gene matches. From germline, CDR1 is LNHNV and CDR2 YYDKDF (reference sequence). For the CDR3, the DNA is TGTGCCACCAGCAGAGCCCAGGGGGCGCGTGAGACCCAGTACTTC. Translated: CATSRAQGARETQYF.

This chain links TRBV7-3 with TRBJ2-1; 12 nucleotides line up with TRBD2. J lost 9 bases, V lost 2 bases, and 5 bases had no gene match. This CDR3 has 15 amino acids. CDR1 and CDR2 (germline): SGHTA, FQGTGA. CDR3: CASSLVLAGGGEQFF. The CDR3 DNA reads TGTGCCAGCAGCTTAGTACTAGCGGGAGGTGGTGAGCAGTTCTTC.

This chain uses TRBV7-8 with TRBJ2-7; D may be TRBD1 (6 bases). The length of the CDR3 is 14 residues. The germline gives CDR1 SGHVS, CDR2 FQNEAQ. The V end lost 1 base, the J end lost 3 bases, and 10 bases lay between the germline ends. The CDR3 DNA is TGTGCCAGCAGCTTAGACAGGGATAACTACGAGCAGTACTTC. Amino acids: CASSLDRDNYEQYF. The full variable domain, its missing parts supplied by reference TRBV7-8 and TRBJ2-7, is GAGVSQSPRYKVAKRGQDVALRCDPISGHVSLFWYQQALGQGPEFLTYFQNEAQLDKSGLPSDRFFAERPEGSVSTLKIQRTQQEDSAVYLCASSLDRDNYEQYFGPGTRLTVT.

The table lists this clone with a count of one. The V call is TRBV27, the J call TRBJ1-5; D perhaps matches TRBD1 (6 bases). Germline-derived CDR1 and CDR2 are MNHEY and SMNVEV (reference sequence). V shed 5 bases and J shed 0 bases, with 20 bases lying between them. The CDR3 has 18 residues. CDR3 sequence (DNA): TGTGCCAGCAGTGGCGGGACACAAGGAAGATATAGCAATCAGCCCCAGCATTTT. Amino acid sequence: CASSGGTQGRYSNQPQHF.

The chain has TRBV10-3 and TRBJ2-7; TRBD1 agrees at 7 bases. This CDR3 spans 13 amino acids. CDR1 is ENHRY, CDR2 SYGVKD, per germline. V gave up 4 bases and J gave up 6 bases; unmatched junction bases: 6. CDR3 protein: CAISGKDRVEQYF. The CDR3 nucleotides are TGTGCCATCAGTGGGAAAGACAGGGTCGAGCAGTACTTC.

The gene calls are TRBV28 and TRBJ1-2; D call uncertain. In germline, CDR1 is MDHEN, CDR2 SYDVKM. The V end was cut by 11 bases, the J end by 4 bases, with 8 bases between. This CDR3 has 10 amino acids. CDR3 loop: CAASLYGYTF. The CDR3 coding sequence is TGTGCCGCCTCACTCTATGGCTACACCTTC.

The V and J genes are TRBV20-1 and TRBJ1-3, with D uncertain. The V end lost 5 bases, the J end lost 4 bases, and 3 bases lay between the germline ends. The V gene's germline CDR1 is DFQATT and CDR2 SNEGSKA (reference sequence). CDR3 length: 10 residues. For the CDR3, the DNA is TGCAGTGCTGTCGGAAACACCATATATTTT. Amino acids: CSAVGNTIYF.

This chain uses TRBV29-1 with TRBJ2-1; tentative D call: TRBD1 (5 bases). The ends were cut back, 1 base at V and 1 base at J, with 11 bases in the middle. The CDR3 is made up of 15 amino acids. Per the germline V gene, CDR1 is SQVTM and CDR2 is ANQGSEA. The CDR3 coding sequence is TGCAGCGTTGAAGGGGGCCCATCTTCCTACAATGAGCAGTTCTTC. Protein sequence: CSVEGGPSSYNEQFF.

This clone turned up a few times. CDR3 nucleotides: TGTGCCTGGAGTAACGGGTACAGGGGGCAGCCCCAGCATTTT. Translated, it gives CAWSNGYRGQPQHF. The gene calls are TRBV30 and TRBJ1-5; 8 bases line up with TRBD1. V dropped 2 bases and J dropped 7; count of bases not matched to a gene: 7. Germline CDR1 GTSNPN, CDR2 SVGIG (reference sequence). The CDR3 runs 14 residues.

The CDR3 reads CASSRTSGDYNEQFF. CDR3 bases: TGTGCCAGCAGCCGGACTAGCGGGGATTACAATGAGCAGTTCTTC. The V and J genes are TRBV6-1 and TRBJ2-1; TRBD2 aligns across 12 bases. The germline V gene has CDR1 MNHNS and CDR2 SASEGT. The CDR3 sequence is 15 residues long. The junction had 4 bases not matched to a gene; V was cut back by 6 bases and J by 4 bases.